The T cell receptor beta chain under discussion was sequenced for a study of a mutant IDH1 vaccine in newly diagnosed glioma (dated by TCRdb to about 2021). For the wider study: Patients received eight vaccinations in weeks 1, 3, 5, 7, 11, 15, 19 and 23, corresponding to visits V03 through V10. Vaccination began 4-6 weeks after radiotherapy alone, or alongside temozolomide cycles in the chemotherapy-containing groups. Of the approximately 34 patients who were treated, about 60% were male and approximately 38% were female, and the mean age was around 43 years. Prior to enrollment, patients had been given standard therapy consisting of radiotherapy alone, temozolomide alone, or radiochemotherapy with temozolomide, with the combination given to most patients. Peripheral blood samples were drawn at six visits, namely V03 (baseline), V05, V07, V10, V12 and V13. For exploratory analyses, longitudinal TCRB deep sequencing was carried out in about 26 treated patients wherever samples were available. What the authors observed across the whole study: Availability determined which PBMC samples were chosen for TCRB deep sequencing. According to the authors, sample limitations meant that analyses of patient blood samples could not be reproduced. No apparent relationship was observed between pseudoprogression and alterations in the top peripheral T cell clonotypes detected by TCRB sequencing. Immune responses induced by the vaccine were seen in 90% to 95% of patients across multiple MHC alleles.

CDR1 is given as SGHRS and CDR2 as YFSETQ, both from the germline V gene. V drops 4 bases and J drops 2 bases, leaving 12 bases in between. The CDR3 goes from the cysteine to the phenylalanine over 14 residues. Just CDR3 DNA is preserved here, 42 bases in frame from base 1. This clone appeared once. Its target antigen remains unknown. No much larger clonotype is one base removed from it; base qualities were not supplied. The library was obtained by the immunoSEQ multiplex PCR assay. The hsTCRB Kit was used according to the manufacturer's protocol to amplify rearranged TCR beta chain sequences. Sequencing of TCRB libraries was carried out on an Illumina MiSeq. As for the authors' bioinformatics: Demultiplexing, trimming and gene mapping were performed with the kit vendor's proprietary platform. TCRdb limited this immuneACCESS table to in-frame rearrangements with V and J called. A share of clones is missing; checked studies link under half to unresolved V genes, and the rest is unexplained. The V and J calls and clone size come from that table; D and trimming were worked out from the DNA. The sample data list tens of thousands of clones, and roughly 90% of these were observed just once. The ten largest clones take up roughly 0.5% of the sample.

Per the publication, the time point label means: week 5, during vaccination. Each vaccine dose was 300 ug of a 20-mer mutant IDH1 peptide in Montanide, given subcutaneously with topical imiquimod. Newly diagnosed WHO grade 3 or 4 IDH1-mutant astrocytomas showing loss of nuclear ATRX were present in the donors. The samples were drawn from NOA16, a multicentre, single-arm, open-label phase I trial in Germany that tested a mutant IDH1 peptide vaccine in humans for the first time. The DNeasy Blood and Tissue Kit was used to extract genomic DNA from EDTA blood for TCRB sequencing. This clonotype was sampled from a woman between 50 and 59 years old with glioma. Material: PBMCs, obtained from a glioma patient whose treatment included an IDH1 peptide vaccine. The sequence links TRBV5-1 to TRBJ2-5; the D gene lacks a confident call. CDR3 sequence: CASSVSAVQETQYF. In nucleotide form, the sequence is TGCGCCAGCAGCGTGTCGGCCGTTCAAGAGACCCAGTACTTC.